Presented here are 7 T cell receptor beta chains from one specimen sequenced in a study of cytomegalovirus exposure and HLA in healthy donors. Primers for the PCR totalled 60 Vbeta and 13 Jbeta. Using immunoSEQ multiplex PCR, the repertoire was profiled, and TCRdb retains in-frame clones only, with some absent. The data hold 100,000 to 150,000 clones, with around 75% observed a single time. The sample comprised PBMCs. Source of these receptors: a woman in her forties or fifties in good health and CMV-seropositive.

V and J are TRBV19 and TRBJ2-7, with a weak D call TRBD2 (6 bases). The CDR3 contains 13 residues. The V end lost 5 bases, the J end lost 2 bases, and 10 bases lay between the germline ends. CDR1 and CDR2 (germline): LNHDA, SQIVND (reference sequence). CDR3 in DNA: TGTGCCAGTAGTCCTCGGGAGACCTACGAGCAGTACTTC. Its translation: CASSPRETYEQYF.

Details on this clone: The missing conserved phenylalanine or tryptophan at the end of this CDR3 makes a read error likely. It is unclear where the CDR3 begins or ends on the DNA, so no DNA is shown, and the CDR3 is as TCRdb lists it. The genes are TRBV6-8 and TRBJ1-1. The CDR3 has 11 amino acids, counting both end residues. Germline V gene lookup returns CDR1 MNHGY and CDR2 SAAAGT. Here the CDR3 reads CASSYSRGRGL.

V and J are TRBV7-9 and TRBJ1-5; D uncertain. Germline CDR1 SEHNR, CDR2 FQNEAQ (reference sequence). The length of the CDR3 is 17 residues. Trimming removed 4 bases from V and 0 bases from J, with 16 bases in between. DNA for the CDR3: TGTGCCAGCAGCTACGACGTTCCAGGTTATAGCAATCAGCCCCAGCATTTT. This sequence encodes CASSYDVPGYSNQPQHF.

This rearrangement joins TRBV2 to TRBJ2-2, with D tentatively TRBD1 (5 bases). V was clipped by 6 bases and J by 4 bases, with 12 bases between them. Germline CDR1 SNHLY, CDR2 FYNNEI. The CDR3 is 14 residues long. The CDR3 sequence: CASRRTHLTGELFF. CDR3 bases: TGTGCCAGCAGGAGGACACATCTCACCGGGGAGCTGTTTTTT.

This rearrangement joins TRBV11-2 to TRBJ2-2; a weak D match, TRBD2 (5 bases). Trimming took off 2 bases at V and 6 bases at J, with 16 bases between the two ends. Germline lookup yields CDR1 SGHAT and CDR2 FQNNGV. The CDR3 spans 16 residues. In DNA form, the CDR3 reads TGTGCCAGCAGCTTATACGCGGGTTCGCGCCCCGGGGAGCTGTTTTTT. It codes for CASSLYAGSRPGELFF.

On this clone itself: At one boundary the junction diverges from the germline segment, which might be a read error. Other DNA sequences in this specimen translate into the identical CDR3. CDR3 region: CASSLYRDRGRTDTQYF. CDR3 DNA: TGTGCTAGCAGCTTATACCGGGACAGGGGGCGGACAGATACGCAGTATTTT. The rearrangement joins TRBV2 to TRBJ2-3, with TRBD1 matching 12 bases. In germline, CDR1 is SNHLY, CDR2 FYNNEI. The CDR3 extends over 17 amino acids.

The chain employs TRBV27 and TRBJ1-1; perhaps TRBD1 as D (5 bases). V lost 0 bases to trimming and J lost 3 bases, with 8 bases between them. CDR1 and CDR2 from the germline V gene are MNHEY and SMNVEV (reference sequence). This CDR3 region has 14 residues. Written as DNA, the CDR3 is TGTGCCAGCAGTTTATCTAGGGGTGACACTGAAGCTTTCTTT. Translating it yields CASSLSRGDTEAFF.